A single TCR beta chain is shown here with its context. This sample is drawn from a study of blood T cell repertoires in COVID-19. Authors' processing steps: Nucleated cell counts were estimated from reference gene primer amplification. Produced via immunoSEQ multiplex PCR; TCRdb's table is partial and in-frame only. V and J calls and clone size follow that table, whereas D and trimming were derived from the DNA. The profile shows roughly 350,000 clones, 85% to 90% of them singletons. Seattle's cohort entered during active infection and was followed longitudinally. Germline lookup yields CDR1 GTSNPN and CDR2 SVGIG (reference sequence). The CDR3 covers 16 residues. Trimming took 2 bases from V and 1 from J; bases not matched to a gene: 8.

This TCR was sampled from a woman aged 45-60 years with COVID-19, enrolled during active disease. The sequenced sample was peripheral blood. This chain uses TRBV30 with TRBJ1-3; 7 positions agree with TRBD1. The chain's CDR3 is CAWSSASDRSGNTIYF. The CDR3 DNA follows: TGTGCCTGGAGTTCCGCGTCGGACAGGTCTGGAAACACCATATATTTT.